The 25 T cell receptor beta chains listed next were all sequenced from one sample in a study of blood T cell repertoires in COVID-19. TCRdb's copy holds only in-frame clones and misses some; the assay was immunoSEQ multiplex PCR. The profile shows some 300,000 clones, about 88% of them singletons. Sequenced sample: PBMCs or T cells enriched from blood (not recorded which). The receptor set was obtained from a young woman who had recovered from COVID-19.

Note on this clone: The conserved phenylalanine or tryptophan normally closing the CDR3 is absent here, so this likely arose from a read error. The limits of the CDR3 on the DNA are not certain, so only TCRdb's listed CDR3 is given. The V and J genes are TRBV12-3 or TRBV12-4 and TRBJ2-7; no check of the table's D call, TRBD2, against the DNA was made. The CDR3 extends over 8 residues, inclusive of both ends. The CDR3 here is CASRMLGG.

Here the CDR3 DNA reads TGTGCCCTTGGGGGGGATAAGGAAAAACTGTTTTTT. The encoded protein is CALGGDKEKLFF. V usage is TRBV30 and J usage is TRBJ1-4, with a tentative D call TRBD1 (5 bases). The CDR3 is made up of 12 amino acids. V was shortened by 8 bases and J by 8 bases, with 15 bases between the two germline ends. Per the germline V gene, CDR1 is GTSNPN and CDR2 is SVGIG (reference sequence).

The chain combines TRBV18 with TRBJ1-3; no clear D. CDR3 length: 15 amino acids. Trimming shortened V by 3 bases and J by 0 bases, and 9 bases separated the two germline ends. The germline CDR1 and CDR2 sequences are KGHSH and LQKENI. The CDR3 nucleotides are TGTGCCAGCTCACCCGGGGTTGACTCTGGAAACACCATATATTTT. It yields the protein CASSPGVDSGNTIYF.

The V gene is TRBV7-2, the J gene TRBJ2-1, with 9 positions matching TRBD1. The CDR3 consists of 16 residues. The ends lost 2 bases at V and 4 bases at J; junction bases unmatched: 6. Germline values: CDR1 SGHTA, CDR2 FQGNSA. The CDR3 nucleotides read TGTGCCAGCAGCTTAACAGGGGGCCTTGGGTACAATGAGCAGTTCTTC. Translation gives CASSLTGGLGYNEQFF. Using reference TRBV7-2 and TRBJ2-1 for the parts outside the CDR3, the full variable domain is GAGVSQSPSNKVTEKGKDVELRCDPISGHTALYWYRQSLGQGLEFLIYFQGNSAPDKSGLPSDRFSAERTGGSVSTLTIQRTQQEDSAVYLCASSLTGGLGYNEQFFGPGTRLTVL.

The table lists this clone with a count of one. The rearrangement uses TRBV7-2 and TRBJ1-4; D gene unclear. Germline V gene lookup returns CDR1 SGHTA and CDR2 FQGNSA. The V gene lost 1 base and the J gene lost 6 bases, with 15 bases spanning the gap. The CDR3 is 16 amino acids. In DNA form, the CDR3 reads TGTGCCAGCAGCTTAGGGTCCAGAACCGGGGATGAAAAACTGTTTTTT. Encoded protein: CASSLGSRTGDEKLFF.

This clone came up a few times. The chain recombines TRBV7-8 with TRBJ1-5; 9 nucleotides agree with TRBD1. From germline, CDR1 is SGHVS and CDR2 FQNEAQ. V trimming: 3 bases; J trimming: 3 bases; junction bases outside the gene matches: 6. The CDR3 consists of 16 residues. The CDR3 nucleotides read TGTGCCAGCAGCTTCTCGGACAGGGGACTCAATCAGCCCCAGCATTTT. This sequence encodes CASSFSDRGLNQPQHF.

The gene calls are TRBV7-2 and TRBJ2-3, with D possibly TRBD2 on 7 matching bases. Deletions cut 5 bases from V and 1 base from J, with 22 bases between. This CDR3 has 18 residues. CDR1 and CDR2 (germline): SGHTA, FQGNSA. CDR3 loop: CASSPGAASGARTDTQYF. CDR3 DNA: TGTGCCAGCAGCCCGGGGGCGGCTAGCGGCGCCCGCACAGATACGCAGTATTTT.

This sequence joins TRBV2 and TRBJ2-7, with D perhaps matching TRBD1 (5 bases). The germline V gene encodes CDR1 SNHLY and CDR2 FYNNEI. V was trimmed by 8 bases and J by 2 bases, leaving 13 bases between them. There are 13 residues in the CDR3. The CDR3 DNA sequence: TGTGCCAGCGTAGGGGTGGATACCTACGAGCAGTACTTC. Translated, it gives CASVGVDTYEQYF. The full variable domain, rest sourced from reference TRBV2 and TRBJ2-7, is EPEVTQTPSHQVTQMGQEVILRCVPISNHLYFYWYRQILGQKVEFLVSFYNNEISEKSEIFDDQFSVERPDGSNFTLKIRSTKLEDSAMYFCASVGVDTYEQYFGPGTRLTVT.

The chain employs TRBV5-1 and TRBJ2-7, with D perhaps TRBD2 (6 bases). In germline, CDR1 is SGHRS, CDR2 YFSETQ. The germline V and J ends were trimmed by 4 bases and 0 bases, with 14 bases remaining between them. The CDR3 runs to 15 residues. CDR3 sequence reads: CASSPGGAASYEQYF. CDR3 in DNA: TGCGCCAGCAGCCCCGGGGGAGCAGCCTCCTACGAGCAGTACTTC.

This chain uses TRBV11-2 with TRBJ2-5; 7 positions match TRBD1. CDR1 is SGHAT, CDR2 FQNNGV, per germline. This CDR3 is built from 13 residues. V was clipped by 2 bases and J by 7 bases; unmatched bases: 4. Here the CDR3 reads CASSLNRGATQYF. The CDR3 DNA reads TGTGCCAGCAGCTTAAACAGGGGTGCGACCCAGTACTTC.

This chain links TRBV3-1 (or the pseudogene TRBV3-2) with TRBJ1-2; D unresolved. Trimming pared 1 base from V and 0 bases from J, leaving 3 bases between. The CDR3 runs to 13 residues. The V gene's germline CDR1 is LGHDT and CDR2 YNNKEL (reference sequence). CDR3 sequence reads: CASSQVANYGYTF. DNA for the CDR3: TGTGCCAGCAGCCAAGTAGCTAACTATGGCTACACCTTC.

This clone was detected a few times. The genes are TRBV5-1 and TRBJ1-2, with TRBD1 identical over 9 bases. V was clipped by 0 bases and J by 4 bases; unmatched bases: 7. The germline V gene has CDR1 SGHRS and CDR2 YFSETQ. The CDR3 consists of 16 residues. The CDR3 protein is CASSLGRTGELYGYTF. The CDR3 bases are TGCGCCAGCAGCTTGGGAAGGACAGGGGAGCTCTATGGCTACACCTTC.

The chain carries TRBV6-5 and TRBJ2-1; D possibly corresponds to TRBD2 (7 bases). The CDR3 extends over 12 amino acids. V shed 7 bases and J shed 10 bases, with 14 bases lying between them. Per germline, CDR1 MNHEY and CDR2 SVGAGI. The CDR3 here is CASIVGGREQFF. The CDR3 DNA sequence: TGTGCCAGCATAGTCGGGGGGCGAGAGCAGTTCTTC.

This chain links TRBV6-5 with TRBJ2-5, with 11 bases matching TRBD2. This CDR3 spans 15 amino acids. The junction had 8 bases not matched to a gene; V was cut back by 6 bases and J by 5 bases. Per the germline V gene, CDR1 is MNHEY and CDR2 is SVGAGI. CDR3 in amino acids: CASSRTSGGWETQYF. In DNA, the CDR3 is TGTGCCAGCAGCCGCACTAGCGGGGGTTGGGAGACCCAGTACTTC.

CDR3 sequence: CASTGSSSYNSPLHF. For the CDR3, the DNA is TGTGCCAGCACGGGGAGTAGCTCCTATAATTCACCCCTCCACTTT. V gene TRBV2 combines with J gene TRBJ1-6; D not certain. The CDR3 consists of 15 residues. Germline CDR1 and CDR2: SNHLY and FYNNEI. The ends were cut back, 7 bases at V and 0 bases at J, with 10 bases in the middle.

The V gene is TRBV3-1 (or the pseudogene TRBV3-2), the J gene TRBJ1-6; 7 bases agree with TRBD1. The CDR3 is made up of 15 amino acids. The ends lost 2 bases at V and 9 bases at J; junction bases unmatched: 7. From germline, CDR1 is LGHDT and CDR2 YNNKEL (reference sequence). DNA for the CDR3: TGTGCCAGCAGCCAAACACAGGGGTTAGGTTCACCCCTCCACTTT. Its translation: CASSQTQGLGSPLHF.

The CDR3 sequence is CASSLSVYGYTF. The CDR3 nucleotides are TGTGCCAGCAGCTTATCTGTCTATGGCTACACCTTC. V usage is TRBV7-9 and J usage is TRBJ1-2; D is unclear. The CDR3 consists of 12 residues. Germline loops: CDR1 SEHNR, CDR2 FQNEAQ (reference sequence). The germline V and J ends were trimmed by 2 bases and 4 bases, with 5 bases remaining between them.

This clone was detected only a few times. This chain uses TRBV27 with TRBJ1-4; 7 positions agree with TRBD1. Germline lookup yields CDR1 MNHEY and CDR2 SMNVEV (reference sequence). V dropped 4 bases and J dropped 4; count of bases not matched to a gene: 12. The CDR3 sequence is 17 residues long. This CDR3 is CASSWARSGGRNEKLFF. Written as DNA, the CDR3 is TGTGCCAGCAGTTGGGCCCGTTCAGGGGGGCGTAATGAAAAACTGTTTTTT.

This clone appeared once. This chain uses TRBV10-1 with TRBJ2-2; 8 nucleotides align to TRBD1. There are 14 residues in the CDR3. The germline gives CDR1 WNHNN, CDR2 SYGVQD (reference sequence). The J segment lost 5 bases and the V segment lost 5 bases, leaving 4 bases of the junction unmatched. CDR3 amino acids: CASSKTGVTGELFF. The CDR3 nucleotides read TGCGCCAGCAGTAAGACAGGGGTTACCGGGGAGCTGTTTTTT.

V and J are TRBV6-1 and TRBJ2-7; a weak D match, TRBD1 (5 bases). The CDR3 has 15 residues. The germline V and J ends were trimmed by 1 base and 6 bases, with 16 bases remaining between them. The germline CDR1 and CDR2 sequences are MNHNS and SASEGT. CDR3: CASSEGQTPLGEQYF. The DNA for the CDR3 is TGTGCCAGCAGTGAAGGACAGACCCCTCTTGGCGAGCAGTACTTC.

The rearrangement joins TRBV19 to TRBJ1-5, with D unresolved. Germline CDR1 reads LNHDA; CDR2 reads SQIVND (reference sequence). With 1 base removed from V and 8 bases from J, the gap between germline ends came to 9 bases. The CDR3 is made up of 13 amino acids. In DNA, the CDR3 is TGTGCCAGTAGTATAGTACACCCAGAGCCCCAGCATTTT. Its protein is CASSIVHPEPQHF. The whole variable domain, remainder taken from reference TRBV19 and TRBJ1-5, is DGGITQSPKYLFRKEGQNVTLSCEQNLNHDAMYWYRQDPGQGLRLIYYSQIVNDFQKGDIAEGYSVSREKKESFPLTVTSAQKNPTAFYLCASSIVHPEPQHFGDGTRLSIL.

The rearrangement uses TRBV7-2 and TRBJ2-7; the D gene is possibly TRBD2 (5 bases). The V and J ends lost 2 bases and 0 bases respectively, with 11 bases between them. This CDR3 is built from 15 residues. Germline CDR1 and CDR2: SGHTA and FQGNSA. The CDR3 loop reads CASSLYNGVSYEQYF. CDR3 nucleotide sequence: TGTGCCAGCAGCTTATATAACGGGGTCTCCTACGAGCAGTACTTC.

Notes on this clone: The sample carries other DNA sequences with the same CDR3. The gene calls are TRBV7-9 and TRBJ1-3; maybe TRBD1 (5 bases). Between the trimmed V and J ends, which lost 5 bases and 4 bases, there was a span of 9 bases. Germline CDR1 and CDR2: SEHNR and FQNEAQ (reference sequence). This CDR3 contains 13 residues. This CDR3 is CASSRGSGNTIYF. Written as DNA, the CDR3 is TGTGCCAGCAGCCGGGGGTCCGGAAACACCATATATTTT.

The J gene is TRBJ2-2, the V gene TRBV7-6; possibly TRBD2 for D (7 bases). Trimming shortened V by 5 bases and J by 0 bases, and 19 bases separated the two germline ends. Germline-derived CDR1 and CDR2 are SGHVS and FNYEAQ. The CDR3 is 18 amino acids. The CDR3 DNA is TGTGCCAGCAGCCCCACACGGGGGGCTAGCCCGAACACCGGGGAGCTGTTTTTT. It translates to CASSPTRGASPNTGELFF.

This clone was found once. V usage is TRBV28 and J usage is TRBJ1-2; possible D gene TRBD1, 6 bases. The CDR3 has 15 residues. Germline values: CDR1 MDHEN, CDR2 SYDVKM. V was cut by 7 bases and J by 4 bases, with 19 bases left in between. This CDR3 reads CASTRSTGVGYGYTF. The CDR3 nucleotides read TGTGCCAGCACCCGCTCGACAGGTGTCGGCTATGGCTACACCTTC.